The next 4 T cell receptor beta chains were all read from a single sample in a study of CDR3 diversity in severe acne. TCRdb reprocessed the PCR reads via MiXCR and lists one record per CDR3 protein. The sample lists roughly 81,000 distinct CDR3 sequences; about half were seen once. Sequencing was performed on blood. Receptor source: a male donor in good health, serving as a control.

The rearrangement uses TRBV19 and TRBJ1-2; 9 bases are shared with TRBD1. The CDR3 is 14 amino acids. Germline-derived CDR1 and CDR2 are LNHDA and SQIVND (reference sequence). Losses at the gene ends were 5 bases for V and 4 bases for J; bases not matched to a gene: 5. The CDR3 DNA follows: TGTGCCAGTAGTCCGGACAGGGGCGGCTATGGCTACACCTTC. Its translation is CASSPDRGGYGYTF.

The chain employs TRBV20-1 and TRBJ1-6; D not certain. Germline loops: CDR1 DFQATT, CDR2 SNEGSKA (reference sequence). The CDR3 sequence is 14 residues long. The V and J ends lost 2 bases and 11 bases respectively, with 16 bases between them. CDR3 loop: CSARRPPPPPPLHF. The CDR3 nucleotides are TGCAGTGCTAGACGCCCCCCCCCCCCCCCACCCCTCCACTTT.

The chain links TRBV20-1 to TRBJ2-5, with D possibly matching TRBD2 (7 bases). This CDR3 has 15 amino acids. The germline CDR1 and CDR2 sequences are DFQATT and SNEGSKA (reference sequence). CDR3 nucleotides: TGCAGCGCTGGGAAGGGGGGGGGCCCCGGGGAGACCCAGTACTTC. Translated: CSAGKGGGPGETQYF.

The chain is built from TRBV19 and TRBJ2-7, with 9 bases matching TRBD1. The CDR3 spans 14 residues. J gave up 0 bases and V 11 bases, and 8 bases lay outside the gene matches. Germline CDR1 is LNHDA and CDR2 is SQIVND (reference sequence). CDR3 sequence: CASSGTGTSYEQYF. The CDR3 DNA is TGTGCCTCTTCCGGGACAGGGACCTCCTACGAGCAGTACTTC.